The 18 T cell receptor beta chains listed next were all sequenced from one sample in a study of blood T cell repertoires in COVID-19. The method was immunoSEQ multiplex PCR; TCRdb's version includes in-frame clones alone and lacks a portion of them. Seen here are fewer than 250,000 clones, roughly four fifths observed once, and the top ten hold approximately 4.5%. Sequenced input: peripheral blood. The receptors were gathered from a woman in her seventies with acute or convalescent COVID-19.

J is TRBJ1-2 and V is TRBV19; TRBD1 is a possible D gene (6 bases). In germline, CDR1 is LNHDA, CDR2 SQIVND (reference sequence). The CDR3 contains 17 residues. Trimming stripped 3 bases from V and 4 bases from J, with 21 bases between. The chain's CDR3 is CASSIYSGGRQVYGYTF. The DNA of the CDR3 is TGTGCCAGTAGTATTTATTCGGGGGGTCGACAGGTCTATGGCTACACCTTC.

This clone was observed a few times. The chain has TRBV10-1 and TRBJ1-1, with D possibly matching TRBD1 (5 bases). Germline V CDR1 and CDR2: WNHNN, SYGVQD (reference sequence). V gave up 5 bases and J gave up 4 bases, with 11 bases separating them. The CDR3 is 13 amino acids. The CDR3 DNA reads as TGCGCCAGCAGTCCTCCGGGGGGCACTGAAGCTTTCTTT. Translated, it gives CASSPPGGTEAFF.

To note about this clone: The identical CDR3 is also encoded by other nucleotide sequences in the sample. This chain uses TRBV3-1 (or the pseudogene TRBV3-2) with TRBJ1-1; possible D gene TRBD1, 5 bases. V gave up 4 bases and J gave up 5 bases, with 11 bases separating them. The V gene's germline CDR1 is LGHDT and CDR2 YNNKEL (reference sequence). This CDR3 contains 13 residues. The CDR3 is CASSPRVRTEAFF. The DNA of the CDR3 is TGTGCCAGCAGCCCCAGGGTAAGGACTGAAGCTTTCTTT.

This chain joins TRBV5-1 and TRBJ2-5; tentative D call: TRBD1 (5 bases). From germline, CDR1 is SGHRS and CDR2 YFSETQ. V lost 4 bases, J lost 1 base, and 23 bases lay in between. This CDR3 has 18 amino acids. CDR3 loop: CASSQKGYRSVFQETQYF. Written as DNA, the CDR3 is TGCGCCAGCAGCCAAAAGGGTTACAGGTCGGTTTTCCAAGAGACCCAGTACTTC.

The chain employs TRBV5-6 and TRBJ1-5, with D possibly matching TRBD1 (6 bases). The CDR3 is 14 amino acids. V was trimmed by 2 bases and J by 6 bases, leaving 12 bases between them. Looked up from germline, CDR1 is SGHDT and CDR2 is YYEEEE. The CDR3 region is CASSLQGHGQPQHF. The CDR3 nucleotides read TGTGCCAGCAGCTTACAGGGCCACGGTCAGCCCCAGCATTTT.

The chain joins TRBV7-8 to TRBJ2-3; tentatively, D is TRBD2 (6 bases). V shed 7 bases and J shed 8 bases, with 13 bases lying between them. The CDR3 contains 12 residues. Looked up from germline, CDR1 is SGHVS and CDR2 is FQNEAQ. DNA of the CDR3: TGTGCCAGCACCATTAGCGGAAGTACGCAGTATTTT. This translates into CASTISGSTQYF. The full variable domain, completed using reference TRBV7-8 and TRBJ2-3, is GAGVSQSPRYKVAKRGQDVALRCDPISGHVSLFWYQQALGQGPEFLTYFQNEAQLDKSGLPSDRFFAERPEGSVSTLKIQRTQQEDSAVYLCASTISGSTQYFGPGTRLTVL.

This chain connects TRBV9 to TRBJ1-2; 7 nucleotides align to TRBD1. Trimming took 4 bases from V and 2 from J; bases not matched to a gene: 8. The CDR3 has 15 residues. CDR1 and CDR2 (germline): SGDLS, YYNGEE. Written as DNA, the CDR3 is TGTGCCAGCAGCACCCCGACAGGGAGAAACTATGGCTACACCTTC. Translating it yields CASSTPTGRNYGYTF.

This chain joins TRBV5-6 and TRBJ1-1, with D possibly matching TRBD1 (5 bases). The germline CDR1 and CDR2 sequences are SGHDT and YYEEEE. V shed 4 bases and J shed 0 bases, with 10 bases lying between them. The CDR3 is made up of 14 amino acids. The CDR3 loop reads CASSTDRMNTEAFF. In DNA form, the CDR3 reads TGTGCCAGCAGCACCGACAGAATGAACACTGAAGCTTTCTTT.

The V call is TRBV6-1, the J call TRBJ2-2, with TRBD1 matching over 11 bases. CDR3 length: 16 amino acids. V lost 4 bases and J lost 5; bases outside the gene matches: 6. The germline V gene encodes CDR1 MNHNS and CDR2 SASEGT. The DNA of the CDR3 is TGTGCCAGCAGTGTCCGGGACAGGGGGTTAACCGGGGAGCTGTTTTTT. Amino acid sequence: CASSVRDRGLTGELFF.

V is TRBV15 and J is TRBJ1-3; D remains unclear. Germline CDR1 is LNHNV and CDR2 is YYDKDF (reference sequence). The CDR3 runs 13 residues. Deletions cut 6 bases from V and 0 bases from J, with 6 bases between. The CDR3 nucleotides read TGTGCCACCAGGCAGTACTCTGGAAACACCATATATTTT. Translation gives CATRQYSGNTIYF. Full variable domain (outside the CDR3, taken from reference TRBV15 and TRBJ1-3): DAMVIQNPRYQVTQFGKPVTLSCSQTLNHNVMYWYQQKSSQAPKLLFHYYDKDFNNEADTPDNFQSRRPNTSFCFLDIRSPGLGDTAMYLCATRQYSGNTIYFGEGSWLTVV.

V is TRBV7-8 and J is TRBJ1-2, with TRBD1 identical over 7 bases. There are 13 residues in the CDR3. V lost 5 bases, J lost 7 bases, and 7 bases stayed unmatched. Germline V CDR1 and CDR2: SGHVS, FQNEAQ. DNA of the CDR3: TGTGCCAGCAGCCGGGCTGACAGGGCTGGCTACACCTTC. It encodes CASSRADRAGYTF.

This clone was recorded only once. This chain joins TRBV30 and TRBJ1-4; D may be TRBD1 (6 bases). The CDR3 length is 13 residues. CDR1 and CDR2 from the germline V gene are GTSNPN and SVGIG (reference sequence). The germline V and J ends were trimmed by 0 bases and 10 bases, with 12 bases remaining between them. CDR3 sequence (DNA): TGTGCCTGGAGTGTAGCCTCAGGGGTAAAACTGTTTTTT. This encodes CAWSVASGVKLFF.

The sample holds a few counts of this clone. The rearrangement joins TRBV11-2 to TRBJ1-2, with a weak D call TRBD1 (5 bases). Germline CDR1 SGHAT, CDR2 FQNNGV. CDR3 length: 17 residues. The V end was cut by 4 bases, the J end by 2 bases, with 20 bases between. CDR3 nucleotides: TGTGCCAGCAGCTCATGGACAATCCTCGACTCCAACTATGGCTACACCTTC. Its protein product is CASSSWTILDSNYGYTF.

In DNA form, the CDR3 reads TGCAGTGCTAGTAAGACAGGGCGGAGAGGCACTGAAGCTTTCTTT. Its translation is CSASKTGRRGTEAFF. The J gene is TRBJ1-1, the V gene TRBV20-1; 7 bases are a match to TRBD1. Losses at the gene ends were 3 bases for V and 4 bases for J; bases not matched to a gene: 11. The CDR3 contains 15 residues. From germline, CDR1 is DFQATT and CDR2 SNEGSKA (reference sequence).

This chain joins TRBV5-6 and TRBJ1-6; D is undetermined. The CDR3 runs 17 residues. Trimming removed 4 bases at V and 0 bases at J, with 14 bases between. The V gene's germline CDR1 is SGHDT and CDR2 YYEEEE. CDR3 in amino acids: CASSHPPGSSYNSPLHF. The CDR3 DNA reads TGTGCCAGCAGCCATCCTCCCGGTAGCTCCTATAATTCACCCCTCCACTTT. Based on the CDR3 plus reference TRBV5-6 and TRBJ1-6, the full variable domain is DAGVTQSPTHLIKTRGQQVTLRCSPKSGHDTVSWYQQALGQGPQFIFQYYEEEERQRGNFPDRFSGHQFPNYSSELNVNALLLGDSALYLCASSHPPGSSYNSPLHFGNGTRLTVT.

The gene calls are TRBV7-6 and TRBJ1-2; 8 bases align to TRBD1. Trimming took 3 bases from V and 6 from J; bases not matched to a gene: 3. Germline CDR1 is SGHVS and CDR2 is FNYEAQ. The CDR3 contains 13 residues. The CDR3 spells CASSLGQANGYTF. CDR3 sequence (DNA): TGTGCCAGCAGCTTGGGACAGGCGAATGGCTACACCTTC.

V and J are TRBV5-8 and TRBJ1-6; D ambiguous. V lost 4 bases, J lost 5 bases, and 10 bases lay in between. This CDR3 contains 14 residues. Germline V gene lookup returns CDR1 SGHTS and CDR2 YDEGEE. The CDR3 sequence: CASSLNTNNSPLHF. As DNA, the CDR3 is TGTGCCAGCAGCCTCAACACGAATAATTCACCCCTCCACTTT. The whole variable domain, filled in from reference TRBV5-8 and TRBJ1-6, reads EAGVTQSPTHLIKTRGQQATLRCSPISGHTSVYWYQQALGLGLQFLLWYDEGEERNRGNFPPRFSGRQFPNYSSELNVNALELEDSALYLCASSLNTNNSPLHFGNGTRLTVT.

The chain carries TRBV7-2 and TRBJ1-2; 10 bases agree with TRBD1. Germline V gives CDR1 SGHTA, CDR2 FQGNSA. After removal of 2 bases from V and 8 bases from J, the junction contained 8 bases not matched to a gene. The CDR3 contains 15 residues. The CDR3 loop is CASSLNPWTGGGYTF. CDR3 sequence (DNA): TGTGCCAGCAGCTTAAACCCATGGACAGGGGGAGGCTACACCTTC.